The present T cell receptor (beta chain) was sequenced within a study of T-cell memory formation after mild COVID-19. Looking at the study overall: Across donors, TCR clusters were largely donor specific. General study results and limits: Cross-reactive memory apparently joined, as some responding clones appeared in pre-infection memory. Confirmation was lacking for SARS-CoV-2 specificity of second-wave clones that peaked on day 37.

A word on this clonotype: Its target is unknown.

CDR3 length: 14 amino acids. Germline CDR1 and CDR2: SGHTA and FQGNSA. Trimming cost V 5 bases and J 2 bases, with 11 bases left between them. The 5'RACE method, run with constant-segment primers, produced TCR alpha and TCR beta cDNA libraries (carrying sample barcodes and UMIs). TCRdb re-called the 5' RACE reads through MiXCR, storing one row per CDR3 protein. The sample records about 440,000 distinct CDR3 sequences, about 19% being singletons. Sequenced input: PBMCs or a T cell subset sorted from them (not recorded which). The V gene is TRBV7-2, the J gene TRBJ2-3; no clear D. This sequence originates from an adult woman who had mild COVID-19 (a few samples of this study predate the infection). Cell type and time point are not known. CDR3 nucleotide sequence: TGTGCCAGCAGCCCAAACTACCTCACAGATACGCAGTATTTT. It is translated as CASSPNYLTDTQYF.